Below, 7 T cell receptor beta chains from the same sample are listed, as sequenced in a study of T cell repertoires in cytomegalovirus infection. One entry per CDR3 protein, called by TCRdb with MiXCR from the reads. The sample records about 190,000 distinct CDR3 sequences, approximately 30% being singletons. What was sequenced was PBMCs. The origin of the receptors is a human donor in good health (CMV status not recorded). Some clones in this sample may be carry-over from other donors' samples.

The sample holds a few counts of this clonotype. The chain combines TRBV23-1 with TRBJ2-7; no reliable D call. TRBV23-1 carries the ORF label, with uncertain function. The CDR3 runs to 18 residues. V lost 2 bases and J lost 0, with 20 bases in between. The CDR3 coding sequence is TGCGCCAGCAGTCAAGCCCCCCTGATAGGGATGAGCTCCTACGAGCAGTACTTC. Its protein product is CASSQAPLIGMSSYEQYF.

The CDR3 sequence: CASSKRTATNTEAFF. The DNA for the CDR3 is TGTGCCAGTAGTAAACGGACAGCTACAAACACTGAAGCTTTCTTT. The genes are TRBV19 and TRBJ1-1, with D perhaps TRBD1 (6 bases). Germline V gene sequence: CDR1 LNHDA, CDR2 SQIVND (reference sequence). The germline V and J ends were trimmed by 4 bases and 2 bases, with 14 bases remaining between them. The CDR3 is 15 residues long.

About this clonotype: The junction differs from germline at one of its ends, possibly a read error. The gene calls are TRBV6-6 and TRBJ1-1, with D tentatively TRBD1 (6 bases). The germline V gene encodes CDR1 MNHNY and CDR2 SVGAGI (reference sequence). This CDR3 comprises 14 residues. The CDR3 protein is CGSRLTGTPREAFF. Here the CDR3 DNA reads TGTGGCAGCAGGCTTACCGGGACACCGCGTGAAGCTTTCTTT.

V is TRBV5-6 and J is TRBJ1-4; no definite D call. V was clipped by 0 bases and J by 4 bases, with 7 bases between them. From germline, CDR1 is SGHDT and CDR2 YYEEEE. CDR3 length equals 14 residues. CDR3 in amino acids: CASSLGHRNEKLFF. In DNA, the CDR3 is TGTGCCAGCAGCTTGGGGCACCGTAATGAAAAACTGTTTTTT.

The genes are TRBV11-2 and TRBJ1-2; a possible D gene is TRBD1 (5 bases). The CDR3 sequence is 13 residues long. The germline V and J ends were trimmed by 3 bases and 7 bases, with 12 bases remaining between them. Germline V gene lookup returns CDR1 SGHAT and CDR2 FQNNGV. In DNA form, the CDR3 reads TGTGCCAGCAGCTTGGGGGTTGTTGGTGGCTACACCTTC. Translated: CASSLGVVGGYTF.

This sequence joins TRBV25-1 and TRBJ1-2; D gene ambiguous. Germline V gene data show CDR1 as MGHDK and CDR2 as SYGVNS. The CDR3 has 13 amino acids. The V end lost 4 bases, the J end lost 2 bases, and 8 bases lay between the germline ends. CDR3 loop: CASSGPQNYGYTF. The CDR3, as DNA: TGTGCCAGCAGTGGTCCACAGAACTATGGCTACACCTTC.

Only a few counts were recorded for this clonotype. The chain couples TRBV7-6 to TRBJ2-2, with D maybe TRBD2 (6 bases). CDR3 length: 19 amino acids. Trimming took 4 bases from V and 5 from J, leaving 26 bases between them. The germline CDR1 and CDR2 sequences are SGHVS and FNYEAQ. CDR3 loop: CASSSPGLVSPGGTGELFF. In DNA form, the CDR3 reads TGTGCCAGCAGCTCCCCGGGACTGGTCTCTCCTGGGGGTACCGGGGAGCTGTTTTTT.